The subject of this entry is one T cell receptor (beta chain). Antigen: not known. These data originate in a study of identical twins. Overall study findings and caveats: Out-of-frame alpha sequences shared by twins showed excess low generation probability. Monozygotic twin pairs showed more out-of-frame TCR alpha sharing than models estimated. Researchers reported weaker excess twin sharing in beta out-of-frame sequences.

TCRdb ran MiXCR on the 5' RACE reads and lists one entry per CDR3 protein. This sample has about 890,000 distinct CDR3 sequences, with more than 9% found just once. In germline, CDR1 is DFQATT, CDR2 SNEGSKA (reference sequence). V gave up 6 bases and J gave up 4 bases, with 18 bases separating them. The CDR3 runs to 14 residues. This sample also belongs to another study, concerning yellow fever vaccine responses in identical twins.

The chain employs TRBV20-1 and TRBJ1-2; possible D gene TRBD1, 5 bases. The sample consisted of PBMCs. This TCR was recovered from a woman younger than 30 in good health. Here the CDR3 reads CSATWGVLSYGYTF. CDR3 bases: TGCAGTGCCACCTGGGGGGTGCTATCCTATGGCTACACCTTC.